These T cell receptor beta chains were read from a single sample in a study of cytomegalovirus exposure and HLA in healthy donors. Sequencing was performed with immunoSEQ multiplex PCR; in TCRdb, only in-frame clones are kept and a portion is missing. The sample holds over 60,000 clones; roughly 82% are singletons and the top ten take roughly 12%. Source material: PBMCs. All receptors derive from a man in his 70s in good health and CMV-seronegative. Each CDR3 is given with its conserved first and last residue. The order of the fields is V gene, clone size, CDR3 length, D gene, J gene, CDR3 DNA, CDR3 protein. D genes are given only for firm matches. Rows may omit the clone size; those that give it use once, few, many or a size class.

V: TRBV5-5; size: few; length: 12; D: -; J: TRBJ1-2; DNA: TGTGCCAGCAGCTTGGCGGGATATGGCTACACCTTC; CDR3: CASSLAGYGYTF
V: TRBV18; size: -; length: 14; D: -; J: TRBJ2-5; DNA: TGTGCCAGCTCACCACAGGGGAATAGAGAGACCCAGTACTTC; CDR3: CASSPQGNRETQYF
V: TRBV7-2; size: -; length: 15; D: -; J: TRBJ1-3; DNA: TGTGCCAGCAGGGTACACCACCTCTCTGGAAACACCATATATTTT; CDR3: CASRVHHLSGNTIYF
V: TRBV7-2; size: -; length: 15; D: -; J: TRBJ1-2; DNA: TGTGCCAGCAGCTTAGTGGTGCGTTCGGACTATGGCTACACCTTC; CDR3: CASSLVVRSDYGYTF
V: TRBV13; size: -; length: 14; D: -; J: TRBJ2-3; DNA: TGTGCCAGCAGCTTCGGAGCTAGCACAGATACGCAGTATTTT; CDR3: CASSFGASTDTQYF
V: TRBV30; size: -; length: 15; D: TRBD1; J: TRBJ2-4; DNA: TGTGCCGCCGGGACAGGGGTTATTGCCAAAAACATTCAGTACTTC; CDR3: CAAGTGVIAKNIQYF
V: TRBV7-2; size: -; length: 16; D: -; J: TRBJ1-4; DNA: TGTGCCAGCAGCTTCCAGGGGACCTCAACTAATGAAAAACTGTTTTTT; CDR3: CASSFQGTSTNEKLFF
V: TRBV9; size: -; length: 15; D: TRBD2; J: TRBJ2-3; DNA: TGTGCCAGCAGCGTCGGACTAGCGGGAGGGGATACGCAGTATTTT; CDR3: CASSVGLAGGDTQYF
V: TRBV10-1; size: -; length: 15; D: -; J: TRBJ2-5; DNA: TGCGCCAGCAGTGAGTCGGGGGCTAGCCAAGAGACCCAGTACTTC; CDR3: CASSESGASQETQYF
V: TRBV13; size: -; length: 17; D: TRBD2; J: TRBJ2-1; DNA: TGTGCCAGCAGCTTAGGAGGGAGGGGCCTCTCCTACAATGAGCAGTTCTTC; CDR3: CASSLGGRGLSYNEQFF
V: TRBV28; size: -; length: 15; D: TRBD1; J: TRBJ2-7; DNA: TGTGCCAGCAGCCTACCGGGACAGGGGGCGCCGGAGCAGTACTTC; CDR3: CASSLPGQGAPEQYF
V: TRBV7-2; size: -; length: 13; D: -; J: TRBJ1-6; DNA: TGTGCCAGCAGCTTAGATCGAACGACTGAGGCACACTTT; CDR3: CASSLDRTTEAHF
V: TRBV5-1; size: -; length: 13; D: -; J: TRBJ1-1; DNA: TGCGCCAGCAGCTTGGAGGCGGGGGCATTGGGTTTCTTT; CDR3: CASSLEAGALGFF
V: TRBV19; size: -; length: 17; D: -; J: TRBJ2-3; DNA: TGTGCCAGTACCGACGCGCTGGGGGGTCATAGCACAGATACGCAGTATTTT; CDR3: CASTDALGGHSTDTQYF
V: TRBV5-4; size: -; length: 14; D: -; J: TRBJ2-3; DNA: TGTGCCAGCAGCCACGAAATACGGTGGGATACGCAGTATTTT; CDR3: CASSHEIRWDTQYF
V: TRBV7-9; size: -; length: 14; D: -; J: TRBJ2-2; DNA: TGTGCCCAGGGAGGAGCGGGGAACACCGGGGAGCTGTTTTTT; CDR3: CAQGGAGNTGELFF
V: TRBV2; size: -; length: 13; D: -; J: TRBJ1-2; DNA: TGTGCCAGCAGAGGGACAACTAACTATGGCTACACCTTC; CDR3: CASRGTTNYGYTF
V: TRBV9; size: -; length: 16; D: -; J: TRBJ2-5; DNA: TGTGCCAGCAGCAGGGGGGGGGCGCTTGGACAAGAGACCCAGTACTTC; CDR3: CASSRGGALGQETQYF
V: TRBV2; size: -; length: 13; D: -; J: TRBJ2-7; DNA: TGTGCCAGCAGTTTTAGCAGAAACTACGAGCAGTACTTC; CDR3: CASSFSRNYEQYF
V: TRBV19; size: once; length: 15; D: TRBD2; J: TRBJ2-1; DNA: TGTGCCAGTAGTGCAAGGGGTACGGCGGGAGATGAGCAGTTCTTC; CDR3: CASSARGTAGDEQFF
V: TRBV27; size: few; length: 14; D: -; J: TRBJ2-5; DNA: TGTGCCAGCAGTTTATTTTCAGGGCACGAGACCCAGTACTTC; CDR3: CASSLFSGHETQYF
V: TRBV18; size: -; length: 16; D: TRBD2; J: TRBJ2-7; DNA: TGTGCCAGCTCACCGATGGGACTAGCGGGAGTGGACGAGCAGTACTTC; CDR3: CASSPMGLAGVDEQYF
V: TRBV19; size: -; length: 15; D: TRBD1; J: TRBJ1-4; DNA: TGTGCCAGTAGCCTCGGACAGGCAACTAATGAAAAACTGTTTTTT; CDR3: CASSLGQATNEKLFF
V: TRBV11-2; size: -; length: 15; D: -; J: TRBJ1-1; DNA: TGTGCCAGCAGCTCCCGAGGAGGGTTGGACACTGAAGCTTTCTTT; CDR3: CASSSRGGLDTEAFF
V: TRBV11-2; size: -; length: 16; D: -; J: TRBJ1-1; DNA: TGTGCCAGCAGCTTGCCATTGGGCACCATGAACACTGAAGCTTTCTTT; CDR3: CASSLPLGTMNTEAFF
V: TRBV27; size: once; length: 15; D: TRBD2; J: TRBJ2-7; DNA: TGTGCCAGCTCCCTATTTCGGGGAGGGCCTTACGAGCAGCACTTC; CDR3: CASSLFRGGPYEQHF
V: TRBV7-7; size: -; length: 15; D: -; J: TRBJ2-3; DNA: TGTGCTAGCAGCTTACAGGGACTCTCCACAGATACGCAGTATTTT; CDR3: CASSLQGLSTDTQYF